This TCR beta chain appears in the sequencing data of a study of T cells in Graves' hyperthyroidism and ophthalmopathy. Study outcomes and limitations: Before onset, ophthalmopathy was predicted by the model a median around 6 months earlier.

Germline V gene lookup returns CDR1 SGHTA and CDR2 FQGTGA. The CDR3 is made up of 14 amino acids. This clonotype was counted once. Its antigen is currently unknown. A much larger clone sits a single nucleotide away, making a read error possible. Newly diagnosed hyperthyroidism, duration under 2 months, in patients aged 18 to 65. Reasons for excluding patients were uncontrolled infection, other autoimmune disease, pregnancy or lactation. It was 8 to 10 ml of fresh peripheral blood that supplied the PBMCs. Using RNA transcripts as the source, TCR beta CDR3 regions were amplified. Researchers ran a first-round RT-PCR on the TCR CDR3 using the HTBI primer set. TCRdb independently ran MiXCR on the multiplex PCR reads; one entry per CDR3 protein. The sample holds around 420,000 distinct CDR3 sequences, about 15% seen once.

The specimen was blood. The origin of this receptor is a woman between 18 and 30 years old with Graves' hyperthyroidism. The rearrangement joins TRBV7-3 to TRBJ2-3; 11 nucleotides align to TRBD2. The DNA of the CDR3 is TGTGTCAGCAGCCGAGGACTAGCGGGAGATACGCAGTATTTT. Amino acid sequence: CVSSRGLAGDTQYF. Supplemented by reference TRBV7-3 and TRBJ2-3, the full variable domain reads GAGVSQTPSNKVTEKGKYVELRCDPISGHTALYWYRQSLGQGPEFLIYFQGTGAADDSGLPNDRFFAVRPEGSVSTLKIQRTERGDSAVYLCVSSRGLAGDTQYFGPGTRLTVL.